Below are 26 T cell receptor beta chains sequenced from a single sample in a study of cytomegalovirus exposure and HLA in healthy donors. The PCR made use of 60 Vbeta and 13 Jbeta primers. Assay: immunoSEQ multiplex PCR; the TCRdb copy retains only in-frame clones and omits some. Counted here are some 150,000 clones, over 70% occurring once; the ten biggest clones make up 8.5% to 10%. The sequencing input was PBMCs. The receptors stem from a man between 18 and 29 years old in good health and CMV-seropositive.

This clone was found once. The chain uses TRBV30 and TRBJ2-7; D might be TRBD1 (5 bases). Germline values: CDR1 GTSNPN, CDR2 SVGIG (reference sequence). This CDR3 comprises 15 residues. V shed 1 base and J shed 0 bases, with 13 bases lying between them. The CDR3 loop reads CAWSGGEAGSYEQYF. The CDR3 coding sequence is TGTGCCTGGAGTGGGGGCGAGGCAGGCTCCTACGAGCAGTACTTC.

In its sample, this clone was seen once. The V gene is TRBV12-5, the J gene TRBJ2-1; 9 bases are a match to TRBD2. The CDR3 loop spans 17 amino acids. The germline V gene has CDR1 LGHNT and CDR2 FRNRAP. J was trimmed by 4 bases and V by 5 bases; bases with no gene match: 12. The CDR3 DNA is TGTGCTAGTGGTCGAAGAAGCGTAGCGGGAGTATACAATGAGCAGTTCTTC. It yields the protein CASGRRSVAGVYNEQFF. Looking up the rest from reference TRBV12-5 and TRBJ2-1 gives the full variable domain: DARVTQTPRHKVTEMGQEVTMRCQPILGHNTVFWYRQTMMQGLELLAYFRNRAPLDDSGMPKDRFSAEMPDATLATLKIQPSEPRDSAVYFCASGRRSVAGVYNEQFFGPGTRLTVL.

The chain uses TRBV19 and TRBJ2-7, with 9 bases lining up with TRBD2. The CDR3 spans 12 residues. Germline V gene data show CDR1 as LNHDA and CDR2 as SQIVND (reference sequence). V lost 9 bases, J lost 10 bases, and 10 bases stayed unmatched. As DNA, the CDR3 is TGTGCCAGCAAAGGGACTAGCCGGGACCAGTACTTC. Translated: CASKGTSRDQYF. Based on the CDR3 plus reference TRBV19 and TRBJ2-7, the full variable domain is DGGITQSPKYLFRKEGQNVTLSCEQNLNHDAMYWYRQDPGQGLRLIYYSQIVNDFQKGDIAEGYSVSREKKESFPLTVTSAQKNPTAFYLCASKGTSRDQYFGPGTRLTVT.

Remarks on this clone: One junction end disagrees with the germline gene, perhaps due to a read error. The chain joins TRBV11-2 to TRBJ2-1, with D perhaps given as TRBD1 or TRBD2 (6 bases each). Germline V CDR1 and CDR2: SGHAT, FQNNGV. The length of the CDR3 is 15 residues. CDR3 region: CASNLGGGKYNEQFF. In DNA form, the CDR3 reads TGTGCCAGCAACTTAGGGGGAGGAAAATACAATGAGCAGTTCTTC.

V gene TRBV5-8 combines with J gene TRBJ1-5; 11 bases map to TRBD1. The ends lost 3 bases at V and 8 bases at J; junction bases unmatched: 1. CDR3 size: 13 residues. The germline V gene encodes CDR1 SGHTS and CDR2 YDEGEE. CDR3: CASSWDRGKPQHF. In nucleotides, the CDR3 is TGTGCCAGCAGCTGGGACAGGGGGAAGCCCCAGCATTTT.

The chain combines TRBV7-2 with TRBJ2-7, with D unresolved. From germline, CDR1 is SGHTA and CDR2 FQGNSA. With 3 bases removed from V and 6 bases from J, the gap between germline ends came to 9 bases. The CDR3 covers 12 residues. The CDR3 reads CASSFDPGEQYF. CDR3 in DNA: TGTGCCAGCAGCTTTGATCCGGGCGAGCAGTACTTC.

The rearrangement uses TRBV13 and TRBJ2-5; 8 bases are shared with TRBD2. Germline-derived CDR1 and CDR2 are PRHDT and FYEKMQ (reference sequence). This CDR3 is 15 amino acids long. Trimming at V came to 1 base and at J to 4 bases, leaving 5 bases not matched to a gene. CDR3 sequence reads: CASSLAGGLGETQYF. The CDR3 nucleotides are TGTGCCAGCAGCTTAGCGGGAGGGTTGGGAGAGACCCAGTACTTC.

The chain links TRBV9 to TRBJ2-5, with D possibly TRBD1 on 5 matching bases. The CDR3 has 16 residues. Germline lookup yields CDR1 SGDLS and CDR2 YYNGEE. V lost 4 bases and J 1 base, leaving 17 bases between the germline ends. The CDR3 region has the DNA TGTGCCAGCAGCCAAGATGGGTGGGGCCTCCAAGAGACCCAGTACTTC. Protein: CASSQDGWGLQETQYF.

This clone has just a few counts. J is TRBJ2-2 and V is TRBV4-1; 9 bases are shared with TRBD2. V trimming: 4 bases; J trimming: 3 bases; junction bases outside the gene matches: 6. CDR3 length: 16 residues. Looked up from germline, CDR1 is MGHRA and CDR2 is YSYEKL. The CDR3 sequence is CASSLGTSPDTGELFF. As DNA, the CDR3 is TGCGCCAGCAGCCTCGGGACTAGCCCAGACACCGGGGAGCTGTTTTTT.

CDR3 in amino acids: CASSRREGFGYTF. CDR3 nucleotides: TGTGCCAGCAGCCGCCGGGAGGGGTTCGGCTACACCTTC. The chain couples TRBV6-5 to TRBJ1-2; D is possibly TRBD1 (5 bases). Trimming pared 6 bases from V and 8 bases from J, leaving 16 bases between. Germline loops: CDR1 MNHEY, CDR2 SVGAGI. This CDR3 has 13 residues.

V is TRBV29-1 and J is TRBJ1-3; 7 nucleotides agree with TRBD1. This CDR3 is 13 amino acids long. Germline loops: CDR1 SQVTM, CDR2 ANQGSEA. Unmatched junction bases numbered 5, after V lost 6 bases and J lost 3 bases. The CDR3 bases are TGCAGCGTAGACGGGACAGATGGAAACACCATATATTTT. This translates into CSVDGTDGNTIYF.

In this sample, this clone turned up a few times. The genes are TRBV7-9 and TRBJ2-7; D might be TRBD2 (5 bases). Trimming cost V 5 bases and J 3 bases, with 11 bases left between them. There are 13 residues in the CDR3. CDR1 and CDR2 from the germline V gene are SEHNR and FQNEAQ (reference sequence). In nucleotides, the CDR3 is TGTGCCAGCAGCCCCAGGACTCACTACGAGCAGTACTTC. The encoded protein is CASSPRTHYEQYF.

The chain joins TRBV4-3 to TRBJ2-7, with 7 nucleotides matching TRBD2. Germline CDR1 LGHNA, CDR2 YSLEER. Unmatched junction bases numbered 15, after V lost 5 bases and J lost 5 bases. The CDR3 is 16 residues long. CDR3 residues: CASSTYLGGEGNEQYF. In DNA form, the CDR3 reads TGCGCCAGCAGCACCTACCTGGGGGGGGAAGGCAACGAGCAGTACTTC.

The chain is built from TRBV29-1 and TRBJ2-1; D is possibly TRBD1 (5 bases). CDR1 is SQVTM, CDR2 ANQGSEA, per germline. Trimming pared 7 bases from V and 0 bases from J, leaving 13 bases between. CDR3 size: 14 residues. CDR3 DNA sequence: TGCAGCGCTGACACAGGTCCCTCCTACAATGAGCAGTTCTTC. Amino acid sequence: CSADTGPSYNEQFF.

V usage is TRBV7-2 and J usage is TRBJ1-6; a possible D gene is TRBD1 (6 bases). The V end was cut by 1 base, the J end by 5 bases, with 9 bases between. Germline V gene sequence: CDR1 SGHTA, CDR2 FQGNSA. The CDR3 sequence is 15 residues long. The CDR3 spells CASSLVQGNNSPLHF. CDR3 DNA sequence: TGTGCCAGCAGCTTAGTTCAGGGGAATAATTCACCCCTCCACTTT.

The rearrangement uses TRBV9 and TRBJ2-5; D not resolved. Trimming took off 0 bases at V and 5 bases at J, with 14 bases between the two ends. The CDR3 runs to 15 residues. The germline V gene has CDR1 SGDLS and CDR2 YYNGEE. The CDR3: CASSVEGAVEETQYF. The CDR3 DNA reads TGTGCCAGCAGCGTAGAAGGAGCCGTGGAGGAGACCCAGTACTTC.

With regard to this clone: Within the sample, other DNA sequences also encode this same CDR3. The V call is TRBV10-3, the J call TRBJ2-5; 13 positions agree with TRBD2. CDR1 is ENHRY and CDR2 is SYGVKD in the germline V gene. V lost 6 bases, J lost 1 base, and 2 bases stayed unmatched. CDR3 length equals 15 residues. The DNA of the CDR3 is TGTGCCATCAGCCGGACTAGCGGGGGCCAAGAGACCCAGTACTTC. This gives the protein CAISRTSGGQETQYF.

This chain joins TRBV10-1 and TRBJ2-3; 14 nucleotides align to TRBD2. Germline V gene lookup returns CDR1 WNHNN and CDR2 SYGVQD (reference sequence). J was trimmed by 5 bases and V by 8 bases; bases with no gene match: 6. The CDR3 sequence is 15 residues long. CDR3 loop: CASHGLAGGLDTQYF. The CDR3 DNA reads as TGCGCCAGCCATGGACTAGCGGGAGGTTTAGATACGCAGTATTTT.

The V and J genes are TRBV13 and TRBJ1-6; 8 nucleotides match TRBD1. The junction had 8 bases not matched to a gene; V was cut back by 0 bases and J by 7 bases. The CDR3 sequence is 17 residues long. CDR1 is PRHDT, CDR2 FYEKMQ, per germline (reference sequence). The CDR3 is CASSLGFRDRRNSPLHF. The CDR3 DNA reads TGTGCCAGCAGCTTAGGTTTTAGGGACAGGCGCAATTCACCCCTCCACTTT.

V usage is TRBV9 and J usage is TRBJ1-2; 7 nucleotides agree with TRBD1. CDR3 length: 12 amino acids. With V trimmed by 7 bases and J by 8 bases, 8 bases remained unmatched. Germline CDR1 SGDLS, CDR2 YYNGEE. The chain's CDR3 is CASVGTDEGYTF. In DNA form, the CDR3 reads TGTGCCAGCGTCGGGACAGACGAAGGCTACACCTTC.

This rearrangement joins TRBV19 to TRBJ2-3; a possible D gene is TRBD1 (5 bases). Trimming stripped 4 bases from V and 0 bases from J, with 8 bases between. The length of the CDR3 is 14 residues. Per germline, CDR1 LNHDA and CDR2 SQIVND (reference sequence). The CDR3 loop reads CASSRRQSTDTQYF. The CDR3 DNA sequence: TGTGCCAGTAGTAGAAGACAGAGCACAGATACGCAGTATTTT.

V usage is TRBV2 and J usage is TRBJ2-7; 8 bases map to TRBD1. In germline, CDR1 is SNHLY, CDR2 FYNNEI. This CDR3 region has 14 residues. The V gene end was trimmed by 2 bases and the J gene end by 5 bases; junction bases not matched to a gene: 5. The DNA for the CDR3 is TGTGCCAGCAGTGAATTACAGGGGGACCACGAGCAGTACTTC. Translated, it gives CASSELQGDHEQYF.

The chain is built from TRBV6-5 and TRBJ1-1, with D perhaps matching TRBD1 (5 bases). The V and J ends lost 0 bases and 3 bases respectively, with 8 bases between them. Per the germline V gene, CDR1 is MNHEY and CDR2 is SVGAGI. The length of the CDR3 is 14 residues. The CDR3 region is CASSYSGGDTEAFF. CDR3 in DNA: TGTGCCAGCAGTTACTCAGGAGGGGACACTGAAGCTTTCTTT.

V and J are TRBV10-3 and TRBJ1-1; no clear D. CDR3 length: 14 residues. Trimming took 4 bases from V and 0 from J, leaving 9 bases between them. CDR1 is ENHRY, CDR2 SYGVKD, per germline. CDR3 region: CAISGRELNTEAFF. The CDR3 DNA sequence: TGTGCCATCAGTGGCCGGGAGTTGAACACTGAAGCTTTCTTT.

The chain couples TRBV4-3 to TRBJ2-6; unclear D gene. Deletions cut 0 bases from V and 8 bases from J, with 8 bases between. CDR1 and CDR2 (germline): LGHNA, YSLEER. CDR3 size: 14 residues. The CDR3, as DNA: TGCGCCAGCAGCCAAGAGGCCAGAACCAACGTCCTGACTTTC. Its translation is CASSQEARTNVLTF.

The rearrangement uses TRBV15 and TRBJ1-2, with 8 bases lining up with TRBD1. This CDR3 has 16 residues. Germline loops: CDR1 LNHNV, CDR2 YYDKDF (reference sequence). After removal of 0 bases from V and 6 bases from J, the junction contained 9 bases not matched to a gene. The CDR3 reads CATSRDQVRGRDGYTF. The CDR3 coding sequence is TGTGCCACCAGCAGAGATCAGGTCAGGGGGCGAGATGGCTACACCTTC.